The count of the clone carrying this TCR beta chain is one. Its antigen is undetermined. TCRdb's copy holds only in-frame clones and misses some; the assay was immunoSEQ multiplex PCR. The sample has some 130,000 clones; 91% are singletons. The source of the sample is a study of T cell responses to AZD1222 COVID-19 vaccine. Overall study context: Analysis merged second doses at about 4 or about 12 weeks. Findings and caveats of the study: The study reported that nearly half of spike-specific TCRs target unmutated variant regions. Mostly white British, mostly female donors; authors suggested clonal diversity may be underestimated.

Trimming took 3 bases from V and 6 from J, leaving 6 bases between them. This CDR3 contains 12 residues. The germline gives CDR1 SGDLS, CDR2 YYNGEE. J is TRBJ2-2 and V is TRBV9; no clear D. The sequence was obtained from an adult in good health. This material consisted of peripheral blood, taken on day 0 of AZD1222 vaccination. The CDR3 spells CASSGVAGELFF. In DNA, the CDR3 is TGTGCCAGCAGCGGGGTAGCCGGGGAGCTGTTTTTT.